Sequencing of this TCR beta chain was carried out in a study of shared clonotypes between healthy human individuals. Study-level points and caveats: Rarefaction showed that sequencing of sorted subsets was incomplete (despite large depth). Generally, estimated richness proved larger in naive subsets than it did in memory subsets.

Naive CD8 cells were CD45RO-negative, positively selected for CCR7, excluding terminally differentiated effector memory CD45RA+ cells. The run depth of the assay was deep. Profiling relied on immunoSEQ multiplex PCR, and the TCRdb table lists in-frame clones only, not all of them. In the table there are approximately 1.9 million clones, about 93% of which are singletons. This CDR3 is 14 amino acids long. The V gene end was trimmed by 5 bases and the J gene end by 7 bases; junction bases not matched to a gene: 5. Germline CDR1 LNHDA, CDR2 SQIVND (reference sequence). This clone has a single count. Its target is not known.

This TCR was sampled from a man aged 18 to 29 in good health. Some clones in this sample may be carry-over from other donors' samples. Sequencing was done on a sample of naive CD8+ T cells from PBMCs. V usage is TRBV19 and J usage is TRBJ1-4; 9 nucleotides match TRBD1. The CDR3 bases are TGTGCCAGTAGTCCCACAGGGGGCGGTGAAAAACTGTTTTTT. It encodes CASSPTGGGEKLFF.